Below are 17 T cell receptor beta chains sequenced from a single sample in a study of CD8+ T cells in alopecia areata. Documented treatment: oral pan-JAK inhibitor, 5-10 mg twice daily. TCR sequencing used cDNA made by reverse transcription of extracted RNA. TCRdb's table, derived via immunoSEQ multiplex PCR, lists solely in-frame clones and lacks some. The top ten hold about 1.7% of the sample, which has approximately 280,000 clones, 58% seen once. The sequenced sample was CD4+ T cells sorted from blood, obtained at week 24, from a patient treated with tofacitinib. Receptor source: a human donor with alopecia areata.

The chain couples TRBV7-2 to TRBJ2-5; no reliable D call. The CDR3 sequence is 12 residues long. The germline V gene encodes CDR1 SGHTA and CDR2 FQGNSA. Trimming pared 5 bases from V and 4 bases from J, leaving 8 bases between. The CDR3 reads CASSLTRETQYF. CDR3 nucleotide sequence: TGTGCCAGCAGCCTGACACGAGAGACCCAGTACTTC.

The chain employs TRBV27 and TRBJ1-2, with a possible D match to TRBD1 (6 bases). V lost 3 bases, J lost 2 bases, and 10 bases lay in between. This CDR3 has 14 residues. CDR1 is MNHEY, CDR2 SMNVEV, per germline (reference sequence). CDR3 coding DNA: TGTGCCAGCAGTTTTGCAGGGGCAAACTATGGCTACACCTTC. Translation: CASSFAGANYGYTF.

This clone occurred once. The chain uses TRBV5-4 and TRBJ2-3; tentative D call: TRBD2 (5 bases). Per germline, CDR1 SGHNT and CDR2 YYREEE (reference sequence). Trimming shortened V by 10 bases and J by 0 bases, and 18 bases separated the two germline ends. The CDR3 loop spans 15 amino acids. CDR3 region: CAAGSGSSSTDTQYF. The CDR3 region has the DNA TGTGCCGCTGGTTCGGGGTCTTCTAGCACAGATACGCAGTATTTT.

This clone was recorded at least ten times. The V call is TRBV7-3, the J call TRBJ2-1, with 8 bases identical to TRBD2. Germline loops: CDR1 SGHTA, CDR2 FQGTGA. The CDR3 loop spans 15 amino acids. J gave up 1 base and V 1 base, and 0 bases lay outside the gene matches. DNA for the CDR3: TGTGCCAGCAGCTTAAGCGGGGGGTCCTACAATGAGCAGTTCTTC. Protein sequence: CASSLSGGSYNEQFF.

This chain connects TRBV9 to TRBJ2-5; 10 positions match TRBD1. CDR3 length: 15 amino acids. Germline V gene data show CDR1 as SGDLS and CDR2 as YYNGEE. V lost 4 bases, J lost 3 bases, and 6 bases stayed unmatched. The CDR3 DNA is TGTGCCAGCAGCATATCCGGGACAGGGGAAGAGACCCAGTACTTC. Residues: CASSISGTGEETQYF.

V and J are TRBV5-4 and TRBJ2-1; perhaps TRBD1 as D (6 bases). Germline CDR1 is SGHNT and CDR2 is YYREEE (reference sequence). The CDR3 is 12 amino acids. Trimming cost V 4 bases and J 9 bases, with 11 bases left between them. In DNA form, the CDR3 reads TGTGCCAGCAGCACGACAGGAGGTGAGCAGTTCTTC. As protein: CASSTTGGEQFF.

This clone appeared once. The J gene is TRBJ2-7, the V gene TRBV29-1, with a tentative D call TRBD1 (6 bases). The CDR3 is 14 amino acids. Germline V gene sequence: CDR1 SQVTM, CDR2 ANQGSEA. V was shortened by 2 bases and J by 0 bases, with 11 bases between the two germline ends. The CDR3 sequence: CSVESAGASYEQYF. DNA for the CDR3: TGCAGCGTTGAATCGGCAGGGGCCTCCTACGAGCAGTACTTC.

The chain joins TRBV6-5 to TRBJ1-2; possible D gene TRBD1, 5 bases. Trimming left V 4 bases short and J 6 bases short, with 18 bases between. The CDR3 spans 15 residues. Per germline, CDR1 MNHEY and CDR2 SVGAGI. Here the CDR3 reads CASSSMGRLWNGYTF. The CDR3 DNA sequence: TGTGCCAGCAGTTCCATGGGACGGCTCTGGAATGGCTACACCTTC.

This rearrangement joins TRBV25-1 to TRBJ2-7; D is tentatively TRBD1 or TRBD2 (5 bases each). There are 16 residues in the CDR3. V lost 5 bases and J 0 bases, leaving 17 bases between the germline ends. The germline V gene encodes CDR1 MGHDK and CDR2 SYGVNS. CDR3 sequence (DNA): TGTGCCAGCAGTTCTAGACTGGGACGTAGCTCCTACGAGCAGTACTTC. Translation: CASSSRLGRSSYEQYF.

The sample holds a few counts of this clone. Written as DNA, the CDR3 is TGTGCCAGCAGCACTGGGACAGGGAGGGGGTACGAGCAGTACTTC. It yields the protein CASSTGTGRGYEQYF. This rearrangement joins TRBV13 to TRBJ2-7; 9 positions agree with TRBD1. Trimming took 5 bases from V and 4 from J; bases not matched to a gene: 9. CDR3 size: 15 residues. The germline V gene has CDR1 PRHDT and CDR2 FYEKMQ (reference sequence).

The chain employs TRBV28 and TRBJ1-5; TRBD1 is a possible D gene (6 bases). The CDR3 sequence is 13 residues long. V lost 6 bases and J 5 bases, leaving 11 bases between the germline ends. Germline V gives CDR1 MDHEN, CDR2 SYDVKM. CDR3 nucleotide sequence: TGTGCCAGCAGAACCGGGACATATCAGCCCCAGCATTTT. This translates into CASRTGTYQPQHF.

CDR3 sequence reads: CASSGPAEGSYEQYF. The CDR3 bases are TGTGCCAGCAGTGGGCCAGCGGAAGGCTCCTACGAGCAGTACTTC. The chain employs TRBV28 and TRBJ2-7, with D possibly being TRBD2 (5 bases). The CDR3 contains 15 residues. The V gene lost 5 bases and the J gene lost 0 bases, with 14 bases spanning the gap. CDR1 is MDHEN, CDR2 SYDVKM, per germline.

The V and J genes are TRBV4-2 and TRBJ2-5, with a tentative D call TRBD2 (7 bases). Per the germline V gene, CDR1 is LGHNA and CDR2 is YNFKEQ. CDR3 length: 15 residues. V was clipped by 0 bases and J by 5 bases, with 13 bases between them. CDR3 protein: CASSQEVRGGETQYF. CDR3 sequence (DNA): TGTGCCAGCAGCCAAGAGGTCAGGGGAGGGGAGACCCAGTACTTC.

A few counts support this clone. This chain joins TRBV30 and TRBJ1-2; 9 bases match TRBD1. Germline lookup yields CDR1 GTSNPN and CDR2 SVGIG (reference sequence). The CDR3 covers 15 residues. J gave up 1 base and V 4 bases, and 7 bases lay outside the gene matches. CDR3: CAWIDRGISNYGYTF. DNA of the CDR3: TGTGCCTGGATTGACAGGGGGATAAGTAACTATGGCTACACCTTC.

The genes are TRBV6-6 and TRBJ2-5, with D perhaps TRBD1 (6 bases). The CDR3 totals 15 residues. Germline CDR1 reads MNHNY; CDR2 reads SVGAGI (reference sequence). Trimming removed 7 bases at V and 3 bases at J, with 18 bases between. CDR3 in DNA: TGTGCCAGCAACCCCGCCAGGACAGAGAAAGAGACCCAGTACTTC. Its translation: CASNPARTEKETQYF.

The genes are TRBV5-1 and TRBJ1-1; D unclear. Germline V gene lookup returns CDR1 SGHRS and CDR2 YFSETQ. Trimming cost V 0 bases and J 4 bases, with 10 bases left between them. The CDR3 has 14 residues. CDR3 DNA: TGCGCCAGCAGCTTGGAGGTTGGGATCACTGAAGCTTTCTTT. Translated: CASSLEVGITEAFF.

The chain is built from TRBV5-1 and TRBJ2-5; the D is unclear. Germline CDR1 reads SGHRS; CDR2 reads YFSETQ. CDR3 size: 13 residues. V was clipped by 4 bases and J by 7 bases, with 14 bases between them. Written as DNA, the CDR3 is TGCGCCAGCAGCCCCTCCCTAATGGGGACCCAGTACTTC. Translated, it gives CASSPSLMGTQYF.